This TCR beta chain was identified in a study of blood T cell repertoires in COVID-19. Study in general: Material from acute and convalescent COVID-19 was sourced from the United States, Italy and Spain.

Assignment of participants to cohorts was predicated upon participant-reported clinical history. In the original processing: Amplified reference gene primers provided the basis for estimating nucleated cell counts. Using immunoSEQ multiplex PCR, the repertoire was profiled, and TCRdb retains in-frame clones only, with some absent. V and J calls and clone size are given by that table; D and trimming were obtained from the DNA. The repertoire has roughly 300,000 clones, about 88% of them found once; the top ten carry under 1.3%. Per germline, CDR1 SSHAT and CDR2 FNYEAQ (reference sequence). The CDR3 runs 17 residues. V shed 4 bases, J shed 1 base, and the junction held 10 bases outside the gene matches.

This chain uses TRBV7-7 with TRBJ2-5; 9 bases map to TRBD2. The sample comprised PBMCs or T cells enriched from blood (not recorded which). The receptor comes from a woman aged 30 to 39 who had recovered from COVID-19. The CDR3 loop reads CASSSTSSGTPQETQYF. The CDR3 DNA reads TGTGCCAGCAGCTCAACCTCTAGCGGGACCCCCCAAGAGACCCAGTACTTC.